The rows below give T cell receptor beta chains drawn from one sample of a study of metastatic and nonmetastatic thyroid tumors. TCRdb re-called clones from the PCR reads using MiXCR. This sample has some 84,000 clones, with 7.5% to 9% found just once. Material: blood. These receptors came from a female donor with papillary thyroid cancer or a benign thyroid nodule (not recorded which). Some clones in this sample may be carry-over from other donors' samples. Each CDR3 is given with its conserved first and last residue. The order of the fields is clone size, J gene, D gene, V gene, CDR3 protein, CDR3 DNA. The D gene is left open where the match is weak. A row's size may be missing; if present it is once, few, many or a size class.

clone size: .
J gene: TRBJ2-2
D gene: .
V gene: TRBV2
CDR3 protein: CASSGDINTGELFF
CDR3 DNA: TGTGCCAGCAGTGGAGACATAAACACCGGGGAGCTGTTTTTT

clone size: many
J gene: TRBJ2-1
D gene: .
V gene: TRBV20-1
CDR3 protein: CSASTISEQFF
CDR3 DNA: TGCAGTGCTTCCACTATTTCTGAGCAGTTCTTC

clone size: few
J gene: TRBJ2-4
D gene: .
V gene: TRBV20-1
CDR3 protein: CSARRDGNIQYF
CDR3 DNA: TGCAGTGCCCGCAGGGATGGAAACATTCAGTACTTC

clone size: many
J gene: TRBJ1-2
D gene: .
V gene: TRBV12-3/TRBV12-4
CDR3 protein: CASSLRGDGYTF
CDR3 DNA: TGTGCCAGCAGTTTAAGAGGAGATGGCTACACCTTC

clone size: many
J gene: TRBJ1-1
D gene: .
V gene: TRBV4-2
CDR3 protein: CASSQGQARGMNTEAFF
CDR3 DNA: TGTGCCAGCAGCCAAGGACAGGCAAGAGGGATGAACACTGAAGCTTTCTTT

clone size: many
J gene: TRBJ2-5
D gene: .
V gene: TRBV11-2
CDR3 protein: CAVAMGETQYF
CDR3 DNA: TGTGCCGTAGCTATGGGGGAGACCCAGTACTTC

clone size: many
J gene: TRBJ1-5
D gene: .
V gene: TRBV19
CDR3 protein: CAGGWPQHF
CDR3 DNA: TGTGCCGGAGGGTGGCCCCAGCATTTT

clone size: many
J gene: TRBJ1-2
D gene: .
V gene: TRBV2
CDR3 protein: CASSPGSLGGYTF
CDR3 DNA: TGTGCCAGCAGTCCTGGTAGCTTGGGCGGCTACACCTTC

clone size: .
J gene: TRBJ1-2
D gene: .
V gene: TRBV6-2/TRBV6-3
CDR3 protein: CASSPGDYGYTF
CDR3 DNA: TGTGCCAGCAGCCCCGGAGATTATGGCTACACCTTC

clone size: many
J gene: TRBJ2-7
D gene: TRBD1
V gene: TRBV27
CDR3 protein: CASGVGQGGIYEQYF
CDR3 DNA: TGTGCCAGCGGCGTCGGACAGGGGGGAATCTACGAGCAGTACTTC

clone size: many
J gene: TRBJ1-3
D gene: TRBD1
V gene: TRBV3-1
CDR3 protein: CASSPRTGAGNTIYF
CDR3 DNA: TGTGCCAGCAGCCCCCGGACAGGAGCTGGAAACACCATATATTTT

clone size: many
J gene: TRBJ1-1
D gene: .
V gene: TRBV14
CDR3 protein: CASSQRGRGNTEAFF
CDR3 DNA: TGTGCCAGCAGCCAAAGGGGTCGGGGAAACACTGAAGCTTTCTTT

clone size: many
J gene: TRBJ2-2
D gene: TRBD2
V gene: TRBV6-4
CDR3 protein: CASSDSSGGTGELFF
CDR3 DNA: TGTGCCAGCAGTGACTCTAGCGGGGGCACCGGGGAGCTGTTTTTT

clone size: many
J gene: TRBJ2-7
D gene: .
V gene: TRBV6-1
CDR3 protein: CASSFRGGEQYF
CDR3 DNA: TGTGCCAGCAGTTTCAGGGGGGGTGAGCAGTACTTC

clone size: .
J gene: TRBJ2-2
D gene: .
V gene: TRBV10-3
CDR3 protein: CAISEGRSTGELFF
CDR3 DNA: TGTGCCATCAGTGAGGGACGATCCACCGGGGAGCTGTTTTTT

clone size: many
J gene: TRBJ2-3
D gene: TRBD2
V gene: TRBV5-1
CDR3 protein: CASSLETSADTQYF
CDR3 DNA: TGCGCCAGCAGCTTGGAAACTAGCGCAGATACGCAGTATTTT

clone size: many
J gene: TRBJ2-7
D gene: TRBD1
V gene: TRBV29-1
CDR3 protein: CSGRQGYEQYF
CDR3 DNA: TGCAGCGGCCGACAGGGATACGAGCAGTACTTC

clone size: many
J gene: TRBJ1-5
D gene: .
V gene: TRBV28
CDR3 protein: CASHRDTFYSNQPQHF
CDR3 DNA: TGTGCCTCTCATCGGGACACCTTCTATAGCAATCAGCCCCAGCATTTT

clone size: many
J gene: TRBJ1-2
D gene: .
V gene: TRBV6-1
CDR3 protein: CASSEGTGGYGYTF
CDR3 DNA: TGTGCCAGCAGTGAAGGAACAGGCGGCTATGGCTACACCTTC

clone size: once
J gene: TRBJ2-1
D gene: .
V gene: TRBV24-1
CDR3 protein: CAPRGFRGKREHEQFF
CDR3 DNA: TGTGCCCCCCGGGGCTTTCGGGGCAAGAGGGAACATGAGCAGTTCTTC

clone size: many
J gene: TRBJ2-7
D gene: .
V gene: TRBV2
CDR3 protein: CASTQAGGGYEQYF
CDR3 DNA: TGTGCCAGCACCCAGGCCGGGGGTGGCTACGAGCAGTACTTC

clone size: few
J gene: TRBJ1-2
D gene: .
V gene: TRBV2
CDR3 protein: CASSEQGAVYGYTF
CDR3 DNA: TGTGCCAGCAGTGAACAGGGCGCGGTCTATGGCTACACCTTC

clone size: .
J gene: TRBJ2-3
D gene: TRBD2
V gene: TRBV13
CDR3 protein: CASSLTLAGGLRTDTQYF
CDR3 DNA: TGTGCCAGCAGCCTAACCCTAGCGGGGGGGCTAAGGACAGATACGCAGTATTTT

clone size: many
J gene: TRBJ2-4
D gene: TRBD2
V gene: TRBV5-8
CDR3 protein: CASRPTSGADTPYF
CDR3 DNA: TGTGCCAGCAGACCGACTAGCGGGGCGGACACCCCGTACTTC

clone size: .
J gene: TRBJ1-5
D gene: .
V gene: TRBV10-3
CDR3 protein: CAISESGGGCKPQHF
CDR3 DNA: TGTGCCATCAGTGAGTCTGGGGGCGGGTGTAAGCCCCAGCATTTT

clone size: .
J gene: TRBJ2-5
D gene: TRBD2
V gene: TRBV18
CDR3 protein: CASSMTSGHKQETQYF
CDR3 DNA: TGTGCCAGCTCAATGACTAGCGGACATAAGCAAGAGACCCAGTACTTC

clone size: many
J gene: TRBJ1-6
D gene: TRBD1
V gene: TRBV6-1
CDR3 protein: CASSGQGLGYSPLHF
CDR3 DNA: TGTGCCAGCAGTGGACAGGGTTTGGGTTATTCACCCCTCCACTTT

clone size: many
J gene: TRBJ1-6
D gene: TRBD1
V gene: TRBV7-9
CDR3 protein: CASSNGQGNSPLHF
CDR3 DNA: TGTGCCAGCAGTAACGGACAGGGAAATTCACCCCTCCACTTT

clone size: few
J gene: TRBJ2-7
D gene: .
V gene: TRBV6-1
CDR3 protein: CASSTPAAQNEQYF
CDR3 DNA: TGTGCCAGCAGTACCCCCGCGGCCCAAAACGAGCAGTACTTC

clone size: many
J gene: TRBJ1-6
D gene: .
V gene: TRBV12-3/TRBV12-4
CDR3 protein: CASSFQDSYNSPLHF
CDR3 DNA: TGTGCCAGCAGTTTTCAAGACTCCTATAATTCACCCCTCCACTTT

clone size: many
J gene: TRBJ2-1
D gene: TRBD2
V gene: TRBV7-9
CDR3 protein: CASSSGGLAEYNEQFF
CDR3 DNA: TGTGCCAGCAGCTCAGGAGGACTAGCGGAATACAATGAGCAGTTCTTC

clone size: .
J gene: TRBJ2-1
D gene: .
V gene: TRBV28
CDR3 protein: CASSSVIVRAAHANEQFF
CDR3 DNA: TGTGCCAGCAGTAGTGTGATTGTTCGAGCCGCCCATGCCAATGAGCAGTTCTTC

clone size: .
J gene: TRBJ1-5
D gene: TRBD1
V gene: TRBV6-1
CDR3 protein: CASSFVGQGISGQPQHF
CDR3 DNA: TGTGCCAGCAGTTTTGTGGGACAGGGGATAAGTGGTCAGCCCCAGCATTTT

clone size: .
J gene: TRBJ2-7
D gene: TRBD2
V gene: TRBV30
CDR3 protein: CAWSAGGSSYEQYF
CDR3 DNA: TGTGCCTGGAGTGCCGGGGGGAGCTCCTACGAGCAGTACTTC

clone size: many
J gene: TRBJ2-1
D gene: .
V gene: TRBV2
CDR3 protein: CASGEENYNEQFF
CDR3 DNA: TGTGCCAGCGGGGAGGAGAATTACAATGAGCAGTTCTTC

clone size: few
J gene: TRBJ2-7
D gene: TRBD1
V gene: TRBV27
CDR3 protein: CASGQGALYEQYF
CDR3 DNA: TGTGCCAGCGGACAGGGGGCGTTATACGAGCAGTACTTC

clone size: few
J gene: TRBJ1-6
D gene: .
V gene: TRBV6-1
CDR3 protein: CASSGTWGGESPLHF
CDR3 DNA: TGTGCCAGCAGTGGGACTTGGGGAGGTGAATCACCCCTCCACTTT

clone size: .
J gene: TRBJ2-5
D gene: TRBD1
V gene: TRBV6-2/TRBV6-3
CDR3 protein: CASSTGTVQETQYF
CDR3 DNA: TGTGCCAGCAGTACCGGGACAGTTCAAGAGACCCAGTACTTC

clone size: many
J gene: TRBJ1-1
D gene: TRBD1
V gene: TRBV6-1
CDR3 protein: CASSWGQGETEAFF
CDR3 DNA: TGTGCCAGCAGTTGGGGACAGGGGGAAACTGAAGCTTTCTTT

clone size: many
J gene: TRBJ2-7
D gene: TRBD1
V gene: TRBV6-5
CDR3 protein: CASSYWGTGPYEQYF
CDR3 DNA: TGTGCCAGCAGTTACTGGGGGACAGGGCCCTACGAGCAGTACTTC

clone size: .
J gene: TRBJ1-2
D gene: TRBD1
V gene: TRBV20-1
CDR3 protein: CSARRDREFHGYTF
CDR3 DNA: TGCAGTGCTAGACGGGACAGGGAGTTCCATGGCTACACCTTC

clone size: few
J gene: TRBJ1-3
D gene: .
V gene: TRBV19
CDR3 protein: CASRTARNSGNTIYF
CDR3 DNA: TGTGCCAGTAGGACAGCCCGGAACTCTGGAAACACCATATATTTT

clone size: many
J gene: TRBJ1-6
D gene: .
V gene: TRBV6-1
CDR3 protein: CASSDTDNSPLHF
CDR3 DNA: TGTGCCAGCAGTGATACAGATAATTCACCCCTCCACTTT

clone size: many
J gene: TRBJ1-2
D gene: TRBD1
V gene: TRBV20-1
CDR3 protein: CSAPAGTGRDGYTF
CDR3 DNA: TGCAGTGCGCCCGCCGGGACAGGGAGGGATGGCTACACCTTC

clone size: many
J gene: TRBJ2-2
D gene: TRBD2
V gene: TRBV20-1
CDR3 protein: CSARTSGDHGELFF
CDR3 DNA: TGCAGTGCAAGGACTAGCGGGGACCACGGGGAGCTGTTTTTT

clone size: many
J gene: TRBJ2-2
D gene: TRBD2
V gene: TRBV24-1
CDR3 protein: CATSDPSPSGGRAGELFF
CDR3 DNA: TGTGCCACCAGTGATCCCTCCCCTAGCGGGGGGAGGGCCGGGGAGCTGTTTTTT

clone size: many
J gene: TRBJ2-7
D gene: .
V gene: TRBV7-3
CDR3 protein: CASSLLGSGYAEQYF
CDR3 DNA: TGTGCCAGCAGCTTACTAGGGAGCGGCTACGCCGAGCAGTACTTC

clone size: .
J gene: TRBJ2-2
D gene: .
V gene: TRBV6-1
CDR3 protein: CASSLWPTGELFF
CDR3 DNA: TGTGCCAGCAGCTTGTGGCCCACCGGGGAGCTGTTTTTT

clone size: .
J gene: TRBJ1-6
D gene: .
V gene: TRBV6-2/TRBV6-3
CDR3 protein: CASTLPGAYNSPLHF
CDR3 DNA: TGTGCCAGCACTTTACCGGGAGCGTATAATTCACCCCTCCACTTT

clone size: few
J gene: TRBJ2-1
D gene: .
V gene: TRBV12-3/TRBV12-4
CDR3 protein: CASRRDGSNEQFF
CDR3 DNA: TGTGCCAGCCGACGGGACGGCTCAAATGAGCAGTTCTTC

clone size: many
J gene: TRBJ1-1
D gene: .
V gene: TRBV6-5
CDR3 protein: CASSYSLGERYLTFF
CDR3 DNA: TGTGCCAGCAGTTACTCTCTAGGGGAAAGGTATCTAACTTTCTTT

clone size: .
J gene: TRBJ2-7
D gene: TRBD2
V gene: TRBV20-1
CDR3 protein: CSATLASGCSSYEQYF
CDR3 DNA: TGCAGTGCTACCCTGGCTAGCGGTTGCAGCTCCTACGAGCAGTACTTC

clone size: .
J gene: TRBJ2-3
D gene: TRBD2
V gene: TRBV3-1
CDR3 protein: CASSQVLAGGNADTQYF
CDR3 DNA: TGTGCCAGCAGCCAAGTGCTAGCGGGAGGTAACGCAGATACGCAGTATTTT